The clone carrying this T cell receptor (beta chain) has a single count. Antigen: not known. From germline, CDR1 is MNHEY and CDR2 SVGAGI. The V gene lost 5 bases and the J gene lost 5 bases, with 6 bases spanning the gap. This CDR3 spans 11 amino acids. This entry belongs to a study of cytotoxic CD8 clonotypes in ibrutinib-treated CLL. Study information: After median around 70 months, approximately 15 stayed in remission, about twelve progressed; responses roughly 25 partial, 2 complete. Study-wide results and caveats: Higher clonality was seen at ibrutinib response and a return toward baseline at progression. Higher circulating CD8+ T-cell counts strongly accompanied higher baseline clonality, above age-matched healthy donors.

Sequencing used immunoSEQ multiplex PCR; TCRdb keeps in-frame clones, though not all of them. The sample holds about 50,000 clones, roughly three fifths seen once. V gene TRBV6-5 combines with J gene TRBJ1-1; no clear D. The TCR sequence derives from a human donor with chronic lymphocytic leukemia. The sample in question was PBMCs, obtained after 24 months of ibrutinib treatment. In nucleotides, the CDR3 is TGTGCCAGCAGTCCAATAACTGAAGCTTTCTTT. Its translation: CASSPITEAFF.